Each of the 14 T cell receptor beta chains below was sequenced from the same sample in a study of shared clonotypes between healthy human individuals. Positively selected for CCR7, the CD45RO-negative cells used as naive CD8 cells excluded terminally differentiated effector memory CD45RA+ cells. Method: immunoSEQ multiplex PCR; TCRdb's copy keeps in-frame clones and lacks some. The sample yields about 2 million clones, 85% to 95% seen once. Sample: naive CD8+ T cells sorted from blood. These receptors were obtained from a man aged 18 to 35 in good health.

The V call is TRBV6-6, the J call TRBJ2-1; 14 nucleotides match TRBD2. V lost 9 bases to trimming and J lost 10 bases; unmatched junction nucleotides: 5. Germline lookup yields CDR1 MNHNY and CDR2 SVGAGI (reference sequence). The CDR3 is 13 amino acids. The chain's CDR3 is CARRGTSGREQFF. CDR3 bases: TGTGCCAGACGGGGGACTAGCGGGAGAGAGCAGTTCTTC.

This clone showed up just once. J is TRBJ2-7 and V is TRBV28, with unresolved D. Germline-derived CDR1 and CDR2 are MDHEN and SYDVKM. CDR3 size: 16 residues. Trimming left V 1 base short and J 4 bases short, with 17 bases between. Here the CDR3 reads CASSLLVSKSGYEQYF. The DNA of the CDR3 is TGTGCCAGCAGTTTATTAGTCAGCAAATCTGGATACGAGCAGTACTTC.

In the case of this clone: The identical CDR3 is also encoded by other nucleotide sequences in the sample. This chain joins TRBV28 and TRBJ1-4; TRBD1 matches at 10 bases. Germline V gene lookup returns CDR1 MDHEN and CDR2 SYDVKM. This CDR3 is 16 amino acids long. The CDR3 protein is CATTLRQGAGNEKLFF. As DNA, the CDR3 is TGTGCGACCACACTAAGACAGGGGGCGGGTAATGAAAAACTGTTTTTT. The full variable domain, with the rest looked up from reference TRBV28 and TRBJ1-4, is DVKVTQSSRYLVKRTGEKVFLECVQDMDHENMFWYRQDPGLGLRLIYFSYDVKMKEKGDIPEGYSVSREKKERFSLILESASTNQTSMYLCATTLRQGAGNEKLFFGSGTQLSVL.

The CDR3 coding sequence is TGCGCCACTGAGCGCTCAGGGGCTTGTTTCTATGGCTACACCTTC. It translates to CATERSGACFYGYTF. This chain connects TRBV23-1 to TRBJ1-2, with D possibly being TRBD1 (6 bases). TRBV23-1 is labeled an ORF, and its function is uncertain. Trimming cost V 10 bases and J 4 bases, with 22 bases left between them. The CDR3 extends over 15 amino acids.

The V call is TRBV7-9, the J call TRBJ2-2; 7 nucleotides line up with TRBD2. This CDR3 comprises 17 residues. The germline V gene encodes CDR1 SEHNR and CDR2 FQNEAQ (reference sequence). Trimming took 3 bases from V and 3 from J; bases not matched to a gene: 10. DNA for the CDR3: TGTGCCAGCAGCTTGATTCAGGGAGGGCGTCACACCGGGGAGCTGTTTTTT. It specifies CASSLIQGGRHTGELFF.

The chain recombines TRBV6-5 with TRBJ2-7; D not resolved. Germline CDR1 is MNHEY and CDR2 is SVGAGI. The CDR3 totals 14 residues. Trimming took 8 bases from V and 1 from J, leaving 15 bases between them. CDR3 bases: TGTGCCAGCTCGTTAGGCCCCAGTTCCTACGAGCAGTACTTC. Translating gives CASSLGPSSYEQYF.

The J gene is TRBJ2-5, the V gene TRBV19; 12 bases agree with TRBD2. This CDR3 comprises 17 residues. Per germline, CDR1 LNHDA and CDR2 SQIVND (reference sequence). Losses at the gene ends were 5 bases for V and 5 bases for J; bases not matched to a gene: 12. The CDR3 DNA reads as TGTGCCAGTAGTCAAAATCTAGCGGGAGGGCCTGGGGAGACCCAGTACTTC. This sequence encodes CASSQNLAGGPGETQYF. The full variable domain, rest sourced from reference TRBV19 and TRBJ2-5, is DGGITQSPKYLFRKEGQNVTLSCEQNLNHDAMYWYRQDPGQGLRLIYYSQIVNDFQKGDIAEGYSVSREKKESFPLTVTSAQKNPTAFYLCASSQNLAGGPGETQYFGPGTRLLVL.

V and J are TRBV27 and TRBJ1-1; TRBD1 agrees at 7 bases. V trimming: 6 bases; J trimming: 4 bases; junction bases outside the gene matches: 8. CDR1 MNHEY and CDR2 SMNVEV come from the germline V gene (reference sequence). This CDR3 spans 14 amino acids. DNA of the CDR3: TGTGCCAGCAGGCACGGACAGGTGGGCACTGAAGCTTTCTTT. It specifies CASRHGQVGTEAFF.

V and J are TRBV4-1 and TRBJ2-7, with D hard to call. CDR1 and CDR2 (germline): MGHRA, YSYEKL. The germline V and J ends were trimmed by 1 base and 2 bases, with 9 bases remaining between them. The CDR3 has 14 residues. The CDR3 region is CASSQAVRAYEQYF. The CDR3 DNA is TGCGCCAGCAGCCAAGCCGTCCGAGCCTACGAGCAGTACTTC.

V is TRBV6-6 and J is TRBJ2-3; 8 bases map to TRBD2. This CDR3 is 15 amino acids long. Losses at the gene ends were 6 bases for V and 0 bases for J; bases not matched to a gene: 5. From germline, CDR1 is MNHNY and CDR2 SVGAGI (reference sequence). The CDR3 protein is CASRRLATSTDTQYF. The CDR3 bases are TGTGCCAGCAGACGACTAGCGACCAGCACAGATACGCAGTATTTT.

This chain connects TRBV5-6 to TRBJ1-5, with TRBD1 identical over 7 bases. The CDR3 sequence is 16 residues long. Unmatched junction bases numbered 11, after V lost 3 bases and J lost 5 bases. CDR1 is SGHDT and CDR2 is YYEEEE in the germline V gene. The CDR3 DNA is TGTGCCAGCAGCTCCAGACAGGGAAGAAATGATCAGCCCCAGCATTTT. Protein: CASSSRQGRNDQPQHF.

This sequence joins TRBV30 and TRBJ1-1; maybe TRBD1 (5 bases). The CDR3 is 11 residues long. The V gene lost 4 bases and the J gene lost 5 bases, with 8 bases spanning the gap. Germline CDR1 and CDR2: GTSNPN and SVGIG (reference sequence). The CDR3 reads CAWNKGTEAFF. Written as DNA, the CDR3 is TGTGCCTGGAATAAGGGGACTGAAGCTTTCTTT.

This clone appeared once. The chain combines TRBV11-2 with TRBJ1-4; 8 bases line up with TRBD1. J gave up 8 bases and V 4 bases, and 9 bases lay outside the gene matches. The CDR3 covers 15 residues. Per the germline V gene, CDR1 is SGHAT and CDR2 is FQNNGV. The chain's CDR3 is CASSSETGAEEKLFF. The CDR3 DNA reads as TGTGCCAGCAGCTCAGAGACAGGGGCCGAAGAAAAACTGTTTTTT.

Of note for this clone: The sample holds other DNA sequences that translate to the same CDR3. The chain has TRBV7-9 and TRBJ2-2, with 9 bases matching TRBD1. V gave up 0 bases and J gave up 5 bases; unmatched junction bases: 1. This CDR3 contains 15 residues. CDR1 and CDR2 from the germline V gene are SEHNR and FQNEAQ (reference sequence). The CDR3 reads CASSLAGQGTGELFF. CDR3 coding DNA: TGTGCCAGCAGCTTAGCGGGACAGGGAACCGGGGAGCTGTTTTTT.